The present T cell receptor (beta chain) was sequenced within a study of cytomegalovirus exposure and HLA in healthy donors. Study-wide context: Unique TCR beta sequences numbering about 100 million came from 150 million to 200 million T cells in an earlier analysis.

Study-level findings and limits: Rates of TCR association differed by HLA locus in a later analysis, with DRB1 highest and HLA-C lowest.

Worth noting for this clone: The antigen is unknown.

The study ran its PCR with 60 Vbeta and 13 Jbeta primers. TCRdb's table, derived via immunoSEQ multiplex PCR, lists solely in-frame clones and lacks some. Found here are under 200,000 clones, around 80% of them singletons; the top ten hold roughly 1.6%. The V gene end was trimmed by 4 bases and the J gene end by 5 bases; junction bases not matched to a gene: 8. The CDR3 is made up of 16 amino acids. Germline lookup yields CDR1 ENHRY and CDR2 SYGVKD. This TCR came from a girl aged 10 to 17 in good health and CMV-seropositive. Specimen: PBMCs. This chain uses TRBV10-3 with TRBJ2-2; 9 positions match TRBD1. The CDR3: CAISVGGQGRTGELFF. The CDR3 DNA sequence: TGTGCCATCAGTGTTGGGGGACAGGGCAGGACCGGGGAGCTGTTTTTT.